This section outlines one TCR beta chain sequence together with its context. Assay used: immunoSEQ multiplex PCR; TCRdb lists only in-frame clones, some missing. The sample includes about 92,000 clones, 85% of them seen just once. This sample was included in a study of blood T cell repertoires in COVID-19. For the study at large: PBMCs, B-cell-depleted T cells, or T cells provided the cDNA or gDNA that made up the material.

The CDR3 loop spans 12 amino acids. Per germline, CDR1 MDHEN and CDR2 SYDVKM. Trimming removed 11 bases at V and 1 base at J, with 9 bases between. The V gene is TRBV28, the J gene TRBJ1-5; tentatively, D is TRBD1 (5 bases). Source material: peripheral blood. The sequence derives from a man at least 80 years old with acute or convalescent COVID-19. CDR3 nucleotide sequence: TGTGCCGGGGCAGGGAGCAATCAGCCCCAGCATTTT. It codes for CAGAGSNQPQHF.